Ten or more counts support the clone carrying this T cell receptor beta chain. Its matching antigen is unknown. The data belong to a study of T-cell reconstitution after alpha-beta-depleted transplantation in children. Study-level points and caveats: The study reportedly traced alpha-beta T cells about two months after transplant to several hundred expanded graft clones. T-cell counts and diversity were attributed mostly to newly produced T cells one year after transplant.

Deletions cut 3 bases from V and 3 bases from J, with 7 bases between. The germline V gene has CDR1 MNHEY and CDR2 SMNVEV (reference sequence). CDR3 length: 13 amino acids. Unique molecular identifiers were incorporated into the prepared TCRbeta library. TCRdb passed the PCR reads through MiXCR, listing each CDR3 protein once. The table includes 480,000 or so distinct CDR3 sequences, 10% to 13% detected once. This chain uses TRBV27 with TRBJ2-3; D not certain. The source was PBMCs, collected before TCRalphabeta/CD19-depleted stem cell transplant. This receptor was taken from a child aged 2 to 15 with inherited bone marrow failure, due to receive a stem cell transplant. Here the CDR3 DNA reads TGTGCCAGCAGTTTTTATCTGACAGATACGCAGTATTTT. It yields the protein CASSFYLTDTQYF.